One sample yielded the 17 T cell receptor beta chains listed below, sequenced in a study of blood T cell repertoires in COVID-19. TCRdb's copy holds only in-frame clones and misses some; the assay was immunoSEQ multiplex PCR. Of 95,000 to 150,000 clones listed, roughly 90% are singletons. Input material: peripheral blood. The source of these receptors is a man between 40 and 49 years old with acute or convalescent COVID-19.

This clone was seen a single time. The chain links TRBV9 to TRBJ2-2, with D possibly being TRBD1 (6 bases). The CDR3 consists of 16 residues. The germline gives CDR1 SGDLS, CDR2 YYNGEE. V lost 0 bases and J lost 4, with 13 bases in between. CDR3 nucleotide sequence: TGTGCCAGCAGCGTAGGTACAGGGCTCTCCACCGGGGAGCTGTTTTTT. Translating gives CASSVGTGLSTGELFF.

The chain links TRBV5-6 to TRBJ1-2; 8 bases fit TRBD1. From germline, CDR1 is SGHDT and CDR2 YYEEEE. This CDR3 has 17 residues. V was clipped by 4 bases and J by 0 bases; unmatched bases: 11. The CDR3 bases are TGTGCCAGCAGCCTACAGGGGGGAGCACTGACTAACTATGGCTACACCTTC. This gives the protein CASSLQGGALTNYGYTF.

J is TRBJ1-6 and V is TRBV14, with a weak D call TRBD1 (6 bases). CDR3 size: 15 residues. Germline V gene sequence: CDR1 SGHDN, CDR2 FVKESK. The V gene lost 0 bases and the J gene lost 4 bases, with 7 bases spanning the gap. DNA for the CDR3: TGTGCCAGCAGCCAAGATCAGGGGTATAATTCACCCCTCCACTTT. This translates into CASSQDQGYNSPLHF.

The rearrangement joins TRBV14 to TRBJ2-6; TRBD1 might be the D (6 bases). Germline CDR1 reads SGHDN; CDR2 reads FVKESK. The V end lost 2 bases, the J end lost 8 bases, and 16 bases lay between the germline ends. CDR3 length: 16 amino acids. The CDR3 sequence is CASSQRWGRSTNVLTF. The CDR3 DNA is TGTGCCAGCAGCCAACGCTGGGGGCGATCGACCAACGTCCTGACTTTC.

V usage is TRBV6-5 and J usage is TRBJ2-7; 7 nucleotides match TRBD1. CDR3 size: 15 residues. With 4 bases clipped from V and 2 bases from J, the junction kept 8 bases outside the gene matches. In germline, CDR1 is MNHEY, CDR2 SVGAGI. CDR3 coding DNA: TGTGCCAGCAGTTTCCGGACAGGCGATACCTACGAGCAGTACTTC. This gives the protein CASSFRTGDTYEQYF.

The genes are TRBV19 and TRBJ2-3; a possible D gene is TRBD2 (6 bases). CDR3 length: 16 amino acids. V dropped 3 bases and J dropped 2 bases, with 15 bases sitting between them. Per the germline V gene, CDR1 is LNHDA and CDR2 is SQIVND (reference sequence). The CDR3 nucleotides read TGTGCCAGTAGTATTCGTGGACTACCCTACACAGATACGCAGTATTTT. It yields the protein CASSIRGLPYTDTQYF.

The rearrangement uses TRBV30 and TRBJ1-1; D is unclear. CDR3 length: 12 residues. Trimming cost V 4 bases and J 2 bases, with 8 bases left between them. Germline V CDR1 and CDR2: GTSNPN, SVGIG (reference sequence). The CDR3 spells CAWNFQNTEAFF. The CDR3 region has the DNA TGTGCCTGGAATTTCCAAAACACTGAAGCTTTCTTT.

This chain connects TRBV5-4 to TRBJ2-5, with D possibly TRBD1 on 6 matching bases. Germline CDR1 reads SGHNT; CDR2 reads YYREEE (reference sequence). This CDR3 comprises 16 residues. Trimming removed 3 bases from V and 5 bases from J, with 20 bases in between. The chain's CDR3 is CASSSYTGNQEETQYF. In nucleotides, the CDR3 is TGTGCCAGCAGCTCCTACACAGGGAATCAGGAGGAGACCCAGTACTTC.

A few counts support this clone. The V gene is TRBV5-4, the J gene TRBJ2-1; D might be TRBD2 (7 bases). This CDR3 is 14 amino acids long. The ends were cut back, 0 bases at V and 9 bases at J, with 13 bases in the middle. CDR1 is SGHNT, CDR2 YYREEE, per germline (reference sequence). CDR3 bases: TGTGCCAGCAGCTTGGAGGGGGGGGTCGGTGAGCAGTTCTTC. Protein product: CASSLEGGVGEQFF.

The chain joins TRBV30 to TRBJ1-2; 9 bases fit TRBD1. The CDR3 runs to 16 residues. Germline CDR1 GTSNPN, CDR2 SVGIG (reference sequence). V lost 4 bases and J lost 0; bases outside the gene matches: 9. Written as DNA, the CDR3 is TGTGCCTGGATGCGGGACAGGGTATGGGCTAACTATGGCTACACCTTC. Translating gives CAWMRDRVWANYGYTF.

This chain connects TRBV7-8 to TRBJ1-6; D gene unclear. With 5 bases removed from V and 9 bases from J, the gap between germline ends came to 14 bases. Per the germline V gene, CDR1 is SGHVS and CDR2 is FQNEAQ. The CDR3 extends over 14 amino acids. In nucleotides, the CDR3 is TGTGCCAGCAGCCCCCACCCCCATAGTTCACCCCTCCACTTT. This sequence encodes CASSPHPHSSPLHF.

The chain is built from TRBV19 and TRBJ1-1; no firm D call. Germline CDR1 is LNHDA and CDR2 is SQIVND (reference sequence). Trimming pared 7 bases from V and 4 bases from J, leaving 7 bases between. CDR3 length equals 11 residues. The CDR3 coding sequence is TGTGCCAGTAAGGCGGCCACTGAAGCTTTCTTT. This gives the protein CASKAATEAFF.

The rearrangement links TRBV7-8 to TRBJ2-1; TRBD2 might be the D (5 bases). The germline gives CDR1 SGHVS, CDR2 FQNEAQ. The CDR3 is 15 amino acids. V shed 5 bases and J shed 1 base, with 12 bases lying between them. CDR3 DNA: TGTGCCAGCAGCATCCGGACGGGATCCTACAATGAGCAGTTCTTC. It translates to CASSIRTGSYNEQFF.

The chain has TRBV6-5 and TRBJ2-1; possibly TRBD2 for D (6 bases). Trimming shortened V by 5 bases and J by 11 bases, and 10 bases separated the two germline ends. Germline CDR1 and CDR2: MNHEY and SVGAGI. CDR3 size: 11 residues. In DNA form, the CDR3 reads TGTGCCAGCAGTCAGGGACTCAAGCAGTTCTTC. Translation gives CASSQGLKQFF.

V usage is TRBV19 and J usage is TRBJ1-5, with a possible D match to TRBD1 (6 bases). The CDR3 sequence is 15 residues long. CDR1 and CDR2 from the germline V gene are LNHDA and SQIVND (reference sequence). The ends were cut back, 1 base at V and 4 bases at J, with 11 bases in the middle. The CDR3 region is CASSIGGGRNQPQHF. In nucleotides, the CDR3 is TGTGCCAGTAGTATAGGCGGGGGGCGAAATCAGCCCCAGCATTTT.

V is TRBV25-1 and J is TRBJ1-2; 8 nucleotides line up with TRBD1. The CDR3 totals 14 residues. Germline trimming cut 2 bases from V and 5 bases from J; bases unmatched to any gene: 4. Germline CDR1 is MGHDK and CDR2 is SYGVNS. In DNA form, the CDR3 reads TGTGCCAGCAGTGAACTTGGGACAGGATATGGCTACACCTTC. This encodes CASSELGTGYGYTF.

The CDR3 here is CASSRPGGLSTNEKLFF. The CDR3, as DNA: TGTGCCAGCAGTCGTCCGGGAGGTCTATCAACTAATGAAAAACTGTTTTTT. The chain is built from TRBV6-6 and TRBJ1-4; D remains ambiguous. The ends were cut back, 5 bases at V and 0 bases at J, with 16 bases in the middle. Looked up from germline, CDR1 is MNHNY and CDR2 is SVGAGI (reference sequence). The CDR3 loop spans 17 amino acids.